Presented here are 27 T cell receptor beta chains from one specimen sequenced in a study of blood T cell repertoires in COVID-19. Clones were read by immunoSEQ multiplex PCR, and TCRdb kept only the in-frame ones, dropping some. The table lists roughly 36,000 clones, roughly 90% of them singletons, with about 39% in the top ten. The sample comprised peripheral blood. The origin of the receptors is a man aged 55 to 70 with active or convalescent COVID-19.

This clone was picked up one time. The CDR3 DNA is TGCGCCAGCAGCTTGGACAGGGGACCCTCTAACTATGGCTACACCTTC. It yields the protein CASSLDRGPSNYGYTF. V is TRBV5-1 and J is TRBJ1-2; 7 nucleotides line up with TRBD1. V lost 0 bases to trimming and J lost 0 bases; unmatched junction nucleotides: 5. Germline values: CDR1 SGHRS, CDR2 YFSETQ. There are 16 residues in the CDR3. Supplemented by reference TRBV5-1 and TRBJ1-2, the full variable domain reads KAGVTQTPRYLIKTRGQQVTLSCSPISGHRSVSWYQQTPGQGLQFLFEYFSETQRNKGNFPGRFSGRQFSNSRSEMNVSTLELGDSALYLCASSLDRGPSNYGYTFGSGTRLTVV.

J is TRBJ1-6 and V is TRBV3-1 (or the pseudogene TRBV3-2); unclear D gene. The CDR3 has 17 residues. Trimming shortened V by 4 bases and J by 0 bases, and 13 bases separated the two germline ends. Germline CDR1 and CDR2: LGHDT and YNNKEL (reference sequence). The CDR3 is CASSPWGASSYNSPLHF. The CDR3 DNA sequence: TGTGCCAGCAGCCCCTGGGGAGCGAGCTCCTATAATTCACCCCTCCACTTT.

The rearrangement links TRBV9 to TRBJ1-1; 8 nucleotides line up with TRBD1. This CDR3 is built from 13 residues. Per the germline V gene, CDR1 is SGDLS and CDR2 is YYNGEE. After removal of 4 bases from V and 5 bases from J, the junction contained 4 bases not matched to a gene. CDR3 DNA sequence: TGTGCCAGCAGCTTTAGACAGGGGACTGAAGCTTTCTTT. It specifies CASSFRQGTEAFF.

The chain couples TRBV21-1 to TRBJ1-2; no check of the table's D call, TRBD1, against the DNA was made. TRBV21-1 is recorded as a pseudogene. The CDR3 extends over 15 amino acids. This CDR3 reads CASSKGDRINYGYTF. Written as DNA, the CDR3 is TGTGCCAGCAGCAAGGGGGACAGGATTAACTATGGCTACACCTTC.

This chain uses TRBV29-1 with TRBJ1-2; 7 nucleotides align to TRBD1. After removal of 6 bases from V and 6 bases from J, the junction contained 7 bases not matched to a gene. Germline assignment: CDR1 SQVTM and CDR2 ANQGSEA. This CDR3 region has 12 residues. The DNA for the CDR3 is TGCAGCGTCGCTCCCGGGACAGATGGCTACACCTTC. It encodes CSVAPGTDGYTF.

The genes are TRBV4-1 and TRBJ2-2; D ambiguous. The CDR3 totals 13 residues. V lost 1 base to trimming and J lost 5 bases, with 5 bases between them. Germline V gene sequence: CDR1 MGHRA, CDR2 YSYEKL. The CDR3 loop is CASSQARTGELFF. The DNA for the CDR3 is TGCGCCAGCAGCCAAGCCAGGACCGGGGAGCTGTTTTTT.

V and J are TRBV11-2 and TRBJ2-7; TRBD1 aligns across 10 bases. The germline V gene encodes CDR1 SGHAT and CDR2 FQNNGV. This CDR3 is built from 15 residues. Trimming cost V 3 bases and J 3 bases; bases outside gene matches: 5. In nucleotides, the CDR3 is TGTGCCAGCAGCTTCGGGACAGGGGCGTTCTACGAGCAGTACTTC. It is translated as CASSFGTGAFYEQYF.

CDR3 nucleotides: TGTGCCAGCACGGCAGGGAAGAACATGAACACTGAAGCTTTCTTT. This gives the protein CASTAGKNMNTEAFF. V and J are TRBV28 and TRBJ1-1, with D maybe TRBD1 (5 bases). This CDR3 has 15 residues. Germline CDR1 reads MDHEN; CDR2 reads SYDVKM. Trimming cost V 7 bases and J 0 bases, with 15 bases left between them.

The chain has TRBV30 and TRBJ1-3; D unclear. The CDR3 loop spans 16 amino acids. Germline CDR1 is GTSNPN and CDR2 is SVGIG (reference sequence). Deletions cut 1 base from V and 4 bases from J, with 17 bases between. The CDR3 DNA reads as TGTGCCTGGAGTGGATACATTAAGCGGTCCGGAAACACCATATATTTT. Translation: CAWSGYIKRSGNTIYF.

The chain recombines TRBV27 with TRBJ2-2; TRBD1 is a possible D gene (6 bases). Looked up from germline, CDR1 is MNHEY and CDR2 is SMNVEV (reference sequence). This CDR3 has 14 residues. V gave up 3 bases and J gave up 6 bases, with 11 bases separating them. The CDR3 DNA sequence: TGTGCCAGCAGTTTCACAGGGATCGCCGGGGAGCTGTTTTTT. Its protein is CASSFTGIAGELFF.

Comments on this clone: Other DNA sequences in the same sample also yield this CDR3. The chain has TRBV19 and TRBJ2-7; the D is unclear. From germline, CDR1 is LNHDA and CDR2 SQIVND (reference sequence). The CDR3 length is 11 residues. V was shortened by 5 bases and J by 4 bases, with 6 bases between the two germline ends. CDR3 in DNA: TGTGCCAGTAGTTCCCGGTACGAGCAGTACTTC. Translated, it gives CASSSRYEQYF.

This chain links TRBV3-1 (or the pseudogene TRBV3-2) with TRBJ2-3; 14 nucleotides agree with TRBD2. Germline V gives CDR1 LGHDT, CDR2 YNNKEL (reference sequence). This CDR3 contains 20 residues. V shed 2 bases, J shed 3 bases, and the junction held 13 bases outside the gene matches. Written as DNA, the CDR3 is TGTGCCAGCAGCCAACGAGCCTCGGGACTAGCGGGAGACATAACAGATACGCAGTATTTT. Protein: CASSQRASGLAGDITDTQYF.

This clone was observed once. The gene calls are TRBV19 and TRBJ2-7; D is uncertain. Trimming removed 4 bases at V and 2 bases at J, with 6 bases between. Germline lookup yields CDR1 LNHDA and CDR2 SQIVND (reference sequence). The CDR3 extends over 12 amino acids. CDR3 sequence (DNA): TGTGCCAGTAGTAACCCGGCCTACGAGCAGTACTTC. Amino acids: CASSNPAYEQYF.

This clone came up once. The rearrangement uses TRBV3-1 (or the pseudogene TRBV3-2) and TRBJ2-7, with 16 bases fitting TRBD2. The CDR3 covers 17 residues. The ends lost 6 bases at V and 5 bases at J; junction bases unmatched: 10. Germline assignment: CDR1 LGHDT and CDR2 YNNKEL (reference sequence). The CDR3 DNA is TGTGCCAGCAGTCCGCCGGGACTAGCGGGGGGGGGCGACGAGCAGTACTTC. Amino acids: CASSPPGLAGGGDEQYF.

On this clone: This sample includes further DNA sequences coding for the same CDR3. The J gene is TRBJ1-1, the V gene TRBV3-1 (or the pseudogene TRBV3-2); possibly TRBD1 for D (5 bases). The CDR3 has 14 amino acids. Germline CDR1 reads LGHDT; CDR2 reads YNNKEL (reference sequence). V lost 4 bases and J lost 1, with 10 bases in between. As DNA, the CDR3 is TGTGCCAGCAGCCCACTAACAGGGAACACTGAAGCTTTCTTT. The encoded protein is CASSPLTGNTEAFF.

This clone was seen once. The rearrangement joins TRBV7-2 to TRBJ2-7, with 10 bases identical to TRBD1. V lost 4 bases and J lost 7; bases outside the gene matches: 13. This CDR3 region has 16 residues. Germline V CDR1 and CDR2: SGHTA, FQGNSA. In DNA form, the CDR3 reads TGTGCCAGCAGCTCCATCCGGGACAGGGGTGGAAGGGAGCAGTACTTC. Translated: CASSSIRDRGGREQYF.

This clone is labeled medium-sized (0.01 to 0.1%). An end of the junction does not agree with germline; a read error may underlie this. This chain uses TRBV7-7 with TRBJ2-1, with D possibly TRBD2 on 6 matching bases. Germline CDR1 is SSHAT and CDR2 is FNYEAQ (reference sequence). The CDR3 is 15 residues long. The CDR3 coding sequence is TGTGCTAGCAGCTCGACTAGTCTTCTAGACAATGAGCAGTTCTTC. Residues: CASSSTSLLDNEQFF.

The chain recombines TRBV28 with TRBJ1-1, with D possibly TRBD1 on 6 matching bases. Germline V lookup: CDR1 MDHEN, CDR2 SYDVKM. Trimming stripped 3 bases from V and 5 bases from J, with 16 bases between. The CDR3 covers 15 residues. The chain's CDR3 is CASSFNQGTRTEAFF. DNA of the CDR3: TGTGCCAGCAGTTTTAATCAGGGGACTAGGACTGAAGCTTTCTTT.

The table lists this clone with a count of one. The chain carries TRBV29-1 and TRBJ1-1; TRBD1 agrees at 7 bases. J gave up 0 bases and V 6 bases, and 4 bases lay outside the gene matches. Looked up from germline, CDR1 is SQVTM and CDR2 is ANQGSEA. The length of the CDR3 is 13 residues. DNA for the CDR3: TGCAGCGTCCGGACAGGAGTGAACACTGAAGCTTTCTTT. It encodes CSVRTGVNTEAFF. Together with reference TRBV29-1 and TRBJ1-1, the CDR3 gives the full variable domain: SAVISQKPSRDICQRGTSLTIQCQVDSQVTMMFWYRQQPGQSLTLIATANQGSEATYESGFVIDKFPISRPNLTFSTLTVSNMSPEDSSIYLCSVRTGVNTEAFFGQGTRLTVV.

The genes are TRBV12-3 or TRBV12-4 and TRBJ1-2, with 9 bases fitting TRBD1. Trimming at V came to 4 bases and at J to 8 bases, leaving 5 bases not matched to a gene. The CDR3 contains 13 residues. CDR3: CASSYRDRDGYTF. Written as DNA, the CDR3 is TGTGCCAGCAGTTACCGGGACAGGGACGGCTACACCTTC.

The rearrangement joins TRBV9 to TRBJ2-3; no definite D call. Trimming stripped 3 bases from V and 3 bases from J, with 8 bases between. Looked up from germline, CDR1 is SGDLS and CDR2 is YYNGEE. This CDR3 comprises 13 residues. CDR3 nucleotide sequence: TGTGCCAGCAGCGCGCGGAAAACAGATACGCAGTATTTT. It yields the protein CASSARKTDTQYF. The full variable domain, rest sourced from reference TRBV9 and TRBJ2-3, is DSGVTQTPKHLITATGQRVTLRCSPRSGDLSVYWYQQSLDQGLQFLIQYYNGEERAKGNILERFSAQQFPDLHSELNLSSLELGDSALYFCASSARKTDTQYFGPGTRLTVL.

The rearrangement uses TRBV11-2 and TRBJ2-6, with a tentative D call TRBD1 (6 bases). The length of the CDR3 is 18 residues. Germline assignment: CDR1 SGHAT and CDR2 FQNNGV. Trimming pared 2 bases from V and 0 bases from J, leaving 14 bases between. The CDR3 here is CASSLRPRQASGANVLTF. The DNA for the CDR3 is TGTGCCAGCAGCTTACGACCGAGACAGGCCTCTGGGGCCAACGTCCTGACTTTC.

The chain is built from TRBV24-1 and TRBJ2-3; 7 bases are a match to TRBD2. Germline CDR1 is KGHDR and CDR2 is SFDVKD. The junction had 4 bases not matched to a gene; V was cut back by 7 bases and J by 4 bases. The CDR3 is made up of 13 amino acids. The CDR3 reads CATSAGASDTQYF. The CDR3, as DNA: TGTGCCACCAGCGCGGGAGCCTCAGATACGCAGTATTTT.

This chain connects TRBV5-5 to TRBJ1-4, with D uncertain. Germline V gene data show CDR1 as SGHKS and CDR2 as YYEKEE (reference sequence). V lost 1 base, J lost 0 bases, and 4 bases lay in between. The CDR3 covers 14 residues. The CDR3 DNA reads TGTGCCAGCAGCTTGTCTGCAACTAATGAAAAACTGTTTTTT. It yields the protein CASSLSATNEKLFF. Complete variable domain (other parts from reference TRBV5-5 and TRBJ1-4): DAGVTQSPTHLIKTRGQQVTLRCSPISGHKSVSWYQQVLGQGPQFIFQYYEKEERGRGNFPDRFSARQFPNYSSELNVNALLLGDSALYLCASSLSATNEKLFFGSGTQLSVL.

V usage is TRBV12-3 or TRBV12-4 and J usage is TRBJ1-1; no definite D call. The CDR3 length is 13 residues. V was clipped by 1 base and J by 1 base, with 4 bases between them. This chain's CDR3 is CASSLGGNTEAFF. DNA for the CDR3: TGTGCCAGCAGTTTAGGAGGGAACACTGAAGCTTTCTTT.

The chain employs TRBV23-1 and TRBJ2-2; D perhaps matches TRBD1 (5 bases). TRBV23-1 is filed as an ORF, its function uncertain. The CDR3 runs 15 residues. V gave up 0 bases and J gave up 7 bases, with 12 bases separating them. CDR3 amino acids: CASSQSPGRYGELFF. The CDR3 region has the DNA TGCGCCAGCAGTCAATCGCCAGGGCGGTACGGGGAGCTGTTTTTT.

The genes are TRBV2 and TRBJ2-2, with a tentative D call TRBD2 (5 bases). Looked up from germline, CDR1 is SNHLY and CDR2 is FYNNEI. V shed 7 bases and J shed 1 base, with 10 bases lying between them. The CDR3 is made up of 14 amino acids. CDR3 DNA sequence: TGTGCCAGCATTCGGGAACGGAACACCGGGGAGCTGTTTTTT. It translates to CASIRERNTGELFF.